Following are 28 T cell receptor beta chains from one sample sequenced in a study of T-cell memory formation after mild COVID-19. One entry per CDR3 protein results from TCRdb running MiXCR on the 5' RACE reads. The sample holds fewer than 450,000 distinct CDR3 sequences; around 21% are singletons and the top ten take under 15%. The sequenced sample consisted of PBMCs or a T cell subset sorted from them (not recorded which). All receptors come from an adult woman who had mild COVID-19 (a few samples of this study predate the infection). Cell type and time point are not known.

The V gene is TRBV5-1, the J gene TRBJ1-2, with D possibly TRBD1 on 5 matching bases. The ends were cut back, 4 bases at V and 5 bases at J, with 21 bases in the middle. The CDR3 is 16 amino acids. Germline CDR1 reads SGHRS; CDR2 reads YFSETQ. As DNA, the CDR3 is TGCGCCAGCAGCGGGGCGGCGGAGGCCTTTGCTTATGGCTACACCTTC. Its protein product is CASSGAAEAFAYGYTF. The full variable domain, rest sourced from reference TRBV5-1 and TRBJ1-2, is KAGVTQTPRYLIKTRGQQVTLSCSPISGHRSVSWYQQTPGQGLQFLFEYFSETQRNKGNFPGRFSGRQFSNSRSEMNVSTLELGDSALYLCASSGAAEAFAYGYTFGSGTRLTVV.

This clonotype was detected a few times. This is likely a read error, given that the CDR3 carries no conserved phenylalanine or tryptophan at its end. The limits of the CDR3 on the DNA are not certain, so only TCRdb's listed CDR3 is given. The chain joins TRBV6-2 or TRBV6-3 to TRBJ2-1; TRBD1 was called by the table and not checked on the DNA. The CDR3 extends over 10 residues, inclusive of both ends. Germline-derived CDR1 and CDR2 are MNHEY and SVGEGT. The CDR3 spells CASSYPLLGD.

The chain employs TRBV20-1 and TRBJ1-2, with D possibly matching TRBD1 (6 bases). V was shortened by 6 bases and J by 7 bases, with 18 bases between the two germline ends. CDR3 size: 13 residues. Germline lookup yields CDR1 DFQATT and CDR2 SNEGSKA (reference sequence). Here the CDR3 reads CSAPPTGSGGYTF. The CDR3 DNA follows: TGCAGTGCCCCGCCTACAGGGTCGGGTGGCTACACCTTC.

This clonotype showed up many times. The chain joins TRBV7-9 to TRBJ2-1, with TRBD2 matching 9 bases. V lost 0 bases, J lost 6 bases, and 3 bases stayed unmatched. CDR1 is SEHNR and CDR2 is FQNEAQ in the germline V gene (reference sequence). The CDR3 is 15 residues long. The CDR3 DNA reads as TGTGCCAGCAGCTTAGCTAGCGGGAGACTCAATGAGCAGTTCTTC. Protein sequence: CASSLASGRLNEQFF.

The chain employs TRBV20-1 and TRBJ2-5; D is undetermined. CDR1 is DFQATT and CDR2 is SNEGSKA in the germline V gene (reference sequence). This CDR3 spans 15 amino acids. V lost 3 bases and J 5 bases, leaving 19 bases between the germline ends. The CDR3 sequence is CSASMGSGFGETQYF. The CDR3 coding sequence is TGCAGTGCTAGTATGGGTTCTGGATTCGGGGAGACCCAGTACTTC.

This clonotype was seen only a few times. The chain joins TRBV4-1 to TRBJ1-1, with a weak D call TRBD1 (5 bases). Germline V CDR1 and CDR2: MGHRA, YSYEKL. V lost 0 bases and J lost 1, with 9 bases in between. CDR3 size: 15 residues. CDR3 DNA sequence: TGCGCCAGCAGCCAAGAGGTTGGGGCGAACACTGAAGCTTTCTTT. This encodes CASSQEVGANTEAFF.

The sample holds many counts of this clonotype. The chain joins TRBV5-6 to TRBJ1-1, with 7 bases identical to TRBD1. Trimming took 0 bases from V and 8 from J; bases not matched to a gene: 1. The germline V gene encodes CDR1 SGHDT and CDR2 YYEEEE. The CDR3 is made up of 12 amino acids. CDR3 coding DNA: TGTGCCAGCAGCTTGGTGACAGGGGAAGCTTTCTTT. Encoded protein: CASSLVTGEAFF. Based on the CDR3 plus reference TRBV5-6 and TRBJ1-1, the full variable domain is DAGVTQSPTHLIKTRGQQVTLRCSPKSGHDTVSWYQQALGQGPQFIFQYYEEEERQRGNFPDRFSGHQFPNYSSELNVNALLLGDSALYLCASSLVTGEAFFGQGTRLTVV.

The chain has TRBV6-5 and TRBJ2-2; 7 bases line up with TRBD2. Trimming cost V 8 bases and J 4 bases; bases outside gene matches: 7. Germline V gene data show CDR1 as MNHEY and CDR2 as SVGAGI. There are 14 residues in the CDR3. CDR3 in DNA: TGTGCCAGCCAAGCGGGACGCGGCACCGGGGAGCTGTTTTTT. It codes for CASQAGRGTGELFF.

The chain carries TRBV5-1 and TRBJ1-2; D is unclear. The CDR3 consists of 15 residues. Germline CDR1 and CDR2: SGHRS and YFSETQ. Trimming stripped 4 bases from V and 4 bases from J, with 17 bases between. The CDR3 sequence is CASSPLPGPFYGYTF. The CDR3 DNA reads TGCGCCAGCAGCCCCCTCCCCGGGCCGTTCTATGGCTACACCTTC. Based on the CDR3 plus reference TRBV5-1 and TRBJ1-2, the full variable domain is KAGVTQTPRYLIKTRGQQVTLSCSPISGHRSVSWYQQTPGQGLQFLFEYFSETQRNKGNFPGRFSGRQFSNSRSEMNVSTLELGDSALYLCASSPLPGPFYGYTFGSGTRLTVV.

The chain has TRBV29-1 and TRBJ1-5; D is ambiguous. Germline CDR1 is SQVTM and CDR2 is ANQGSEA. This CDR3 comprises 13 residues. V was trimmed by 6 bases and J by 3 bases, leaving 12 bases between them. The CDR3 sequence: CSVHDGHNQPQHF. CDR3 in DNA: TGCAGCGTCCATGACGGTCACAATCAGCCCCAGCATTTT. Together with reference TRBV29-1 and TRBJ1-5, the CDR3 gives the full variable domain: SAVISQKPSRDICQRGTSLTIQCQVDSQVTMMFWYRQQPGQSLTLIATANQGSEATYESGFVIDKFPISRPNLTFSTLTVSNMSPEDSSIYLCSVHDGHNQPQHFGDGTRLSIL.

This clonotype has a handful of counts. V usage is TRBV6-5 and J usage is TRBJ1-1; tentatively, D is TRBD1 (6 bases). Trimming pared 4 bases from V and 0 bases from J, leaving 6 bases between. This CDR3 spans 13 amino acids. The V gene's germline CDR1 is MNHEY and CDR2 SVGAGI. CDR3: CASSWDMNTEAFF. The CDR3 bases are TGTGCCAGCAGTTGGGACATGAACACTGAAGCTTTCTTT.

This chain links TRBV6-6 with TRBJ2-1; no clear D. The V and J ends lost 4 bases and 7 bases respectively, with 17 bases between them. Germline V CDR1 and CDR2: MNHNY, SVGAGI (reference sequence). The CDR3 is 15 residues long. This CDR3 is CASSSSIYGVNEQFF. Written as DNA, the CDR3 is TGTGCCAGCAGTTCGTCGATTTACGGAGTTAATGAGCAGTTCTTC.

This clonotype has only a few counts. This rearrangement joins TRBV4-2 to TRBJ2-1; D is tentatively TRBD1 or TRBD2 (5 bases each). CDR3 size: 15 residues. Germline V gene data show CDR1 as LGHNA and CDR2 as YNFKEQ. Deletions cut 1 base from V and 10 bases from J, with 17 bases between. CDR3 bases: TGTGCCAGCAGCCAAGCTGGGACGGTCCTCAGGGAGCAGTTCTTC. Encoded protein: CASSQAGTVLREQFF.

This clonotype has only a few counts. V and J are TRBV12-3 or TRBV12-4 and TRBJ1-1; D gene ambiguous. CDR3 size: 13 residues. Between the trimmed V and J ends, which lost 6 bases and 2 bases, there was a span of 10 bases. The CDR3 here is CASSDASNTEAFF. The CDR3 DNA follows: TGTGCCAGCAGCGACGCATCCAACACTGAAGCTTTCTTT.

The gene calls are TRBV5-8 and TRBJ2-3, with TRBD2 matching over 7 bases. Germline V lookup: CDR1 SGHTS, CDR2 YDEGEE. CDR3 length equals 12 residues. CDR3 region: CAVSGYTDTQYF. CDR3 in DNA: TGTGCTGTTAGCGGGTACACAGATACGCAGTATTTT. The entire variable domain, with the rest obtained from reference TRBV5-8 and TRBJ2-3, is as follows: EAGVTQSPTHLIKTRGQQATLRCSPISGHTSVYWYQQALGLGLQFLLWYDEGEERNRGNFPPRFSGRQFPNYSSELNVNALELEDSALYLCAVSGYTDTQYFGPGTRLTVL.

This clonotype turned up a few times. The chain is built from TRBV12-3 or TRBV12-4 and TRBJ2-6, with TRBD1 matching 10 bases. V lost 3 bases and J lost 1; bases outside the gene matches: 3. The CDR3 sequence is 17 residues long. The CDR3 region is CASSLTGGWSGANVLTF. CDR3 DNA: TGTGCCAGCAGTTTGACAGGGGGCTGGTCTGGGGCCAACGTCCTGACTTTC.

This clonotype was seen only a few times. V is TRBV2 and J is TRBJ1-5; D is unresolved. V lost 3 bases to trimming and J lost 2 bases, with 11 bases between them. Germline V gene sequence: CDR1 SNHLY, CDR2 FYNNEI. The CDR3 spans 15 residues. The CDR3 DNA is TGTGCCAGCAGTGATTCCCCCTTAGGCAATCAGCCCCAGCATTTT. Amino acids: CASSDSPLGNQPQHF.

This clonotype was recorded a few times. The chain combines TRBV9 with TRBJ1-6; D not certain. V was shortened by 0 bases and J by 6 bases, with 7 bases between the two germline ends. The CDR3 is 14 amino acids. Germline-derived CDR1 and CDR2 are SGDLS and YYNGEE. The CDR3 spells CASSVATSNSPLHF. DNA of the CDR3: TGTGCCAGCAGCGTAGCCACTAGTAATTCACCCCTCCACTTT.

This clonotype was recorded a few times. The chain carries TRBV6-5 and TRBJ2-2, with D unresolved. Germline V CDR1 and CDR2: MNHEY, SVGAGI. CDR3 size: 13 residues. V shed 2 bases and J shed 3 bases, with 4 bases lying between them. The CDR3 sequence is CASSYQDTGELFF. The CDR3 DNA follows: TGTGCCAGCAGTTACCAAGACACCGGGGAGCTGTTTTTT.

This clonotype was found a few times. This rearrangement joins TRBV24-1 to TRBJ2-2, with a tentative D call TRBD1 (5 bases). V gave up 1 base and J gave up 0 bases, with 14 bases separating them. The CDR3 spans 18 residues. Germline values: CDR1 KGHDR, CDR2 SFDVKD. CDR3 loop: CATSDLIWGRSNTGELFF. CDR3 DNA: TGTGCCACCAGTGATTTAATTTGGGGCCGTTCGAACACCGGGGAGCTGTTTTTT.

This clonotype has ten or more counts. This chain connects TRBV5-6 to TRBJ1-1; D possibly corresponds to TRBD1 (6 bases). The V end was cut by 4 bases, the J end by 0 bases, with 22 bases between. Germline assignment: CDR1 SGHDT and CDR2 YYEEEE. The CDR3 consists of 18 residues. The CDR3 region has the DNA TGTGCCAGCAGCCCGGAGGAGGTGGGGGCCCCTTTGAACACTGAAGCTTTCTTT. It encodes CASSPEEVGAPLNTEAFF.

This clonotype occurred a few times. V and J are TRBV7-8 and TRBJ1-2; tentative D call: TRBD1 (6 bases). The CDR3 covers 14 residues. CDR1 and CDR2 (germline): SGHVS, FQNEAQ. Trimming removed 6 bases from V and 2 bases from J, with 13 bases in between. For the CDR3, the DNA is TGTGCCAGCAGTTCCACGGGGGCGAACTATGGCTACACCTTC. Amino acid sequence: CASSSTGANYGYTF. Using reference TRBV7-8 and TRBJ1-2 for the parts outside the CDR3, the full variable domain is GAGVSQSPRYKVAKRGQDVALRCDPISGHVSLFWYQQALGQGPEFLTYFQNEAQLDKSGLPSDRFFAERPEGSVSTLKIQRTQQEDSAVYLCASSSTGANYGYTFGSGTRLTVV.

This CDR3 reads CASRNMGSSTEAFF. The CDR3 nucleotides read TGCGCCAGCAGGAACATGGGCTCGAGTACTGAAGCTTTCTTT. The chain employs TRBV5-1 and TRBJ1-1, with D unresolved. CDR3 length equals 14 residues. Between the trimmed V and J ends, which lost 5 bases and 5 bases, there was a span of 16 bases. Germline V gives CDR1 SGHRS, CDR2 YFSETQ.

This clonotype was observed at least ten times. The CDR3 DNA follows: TGTGCCACCGCATGGACAGGCTCGCCCCAAGAGACCCAGTACTTC. This encodes CATAWTGSPQETQYF. This chain connects TRBV12-3 or TRBV12-4 to TRBJ2-5, with 7 bases identical to TRBD1. This CDR3 contains 15 residues. With V trimmed by 10 bases and J by 1 base, 12 bases remained unmatched.

The rearrangement links TRBV7-3 to TRBJ1-1; maybe TRBD1 (5 bases). Looked up from germline, CDR1 is SGHTA and CDR2 is FQGTGA. This CDR3 contains 12 residues. Trimming took 6 bases from V and 8 from J, leaving 13 bases between them. CDR3 DNA: TGTGCCAGCAGTCGAGGGGCGGGGGAAGCTTTCTTT. Translated, it gives CASSRGAGEAFF.

This clonotype turned up a few times. The chain recombines TRBV6-5 with TRBJ2-1, with 7 bases identical to TRBD2. Germline trimming cut 6 bases from V and 3 bases from J; bases unmatched to any gene: 8. The CDR3 is 15 amino acids. The germline V gene encodes CDR1 MNHEY and CDR2 SVGAGI. The CDR3 nucleotides are TGTGCCAGCAGGGGCCTTGCGGGAGACTACAATGAGCAGTTCTTC. Translating gives CASRGLAGDYNEQFF.

This clonotype was recorded many times. The chain recombines TRBV24-1 with TRBJ1-4; 8 bases fit TRBD1. The J segment lost 10 bases and the V segment lost 4 bases, leaving 13 bases of the junction unmatched. Germline CDR1 KGHDR, CDR2 SFDVKD. The CDR3 consists of 16 residues. CDR3 in amino acids: CATSDNPGQGGGKLFF. Here the CDR3 DNA reads TGTGCCACCAGTGACAATCCAGGACAGGGAGGCGGAAAACTGTTTTTT.

The chain has TRBV20-1 and TRBJ2-1; D call uncertain. V gave up 6 bases and J gave up 8 bases, with 11 bases separating them. Per the germline V gene, CDR1 is DFQATT and CDR2 is SNEGSKA (reference sequence). The CDR3 spans 11 residues. The CDR3 loop is CSAPTVDEQFF. The CDR3 DNA reads as TGCAGTGCCCCGACTGTGGATGAGCAGTTCTTC.